These 30 T cell receptor beta chains originate from one sample sequenced in a study of T-cell memory formation after mild COVID-19. TCRdb reanalysed the 5' RACE reads using MiXCR and keeps one entry per CDR3 protein. The profile covers about 250,000 distinct CDR3 sequences, with less than 20% appearing a single time and 2.1% taken by the ten largest. The sample taken for sequencing was PBMCs or a T cell subset sorted from them (not recorded which). The receptors stem from an adult woman who had mild COVID-19 (a few samples of this study predate the infection). Cell type and time point are not known.

This clonotype showed up many times. The J gene is TRBJ2-1, the V gene TRBV24-1; 7 bases line up with TRBD1. The CDR3 contains 14 residues. Germline V lookup: CDR1 KGHDR, CDR2 SFDVKD. Trimming cost V 4 bases and J 8 bases; bases outside gene matches: 7. As DNA, the CDR3 is TGTGCCACCAGTGACCCGAGGACAGGCGATGAGCAGTTCTTC. This codes for CATSDPRTGDEQFF.

This clonotype was picked up many times. In DNA, the CDR3 is TGTGCCAGCTCACGGGAAGGGGGCGGCTATGGCTACACCTTC. This encodes CASSREGGGYGYTF. The chain links TRBV18 to TRBJ1-2; 7 nucleotides line up with TRBD1. V was clipped by 4 bases and J by 4 bases; unmatched bases: 6. CDR1 KGHSH and CDR2 LQKENI come from the germline V gene. The CDR3 covers 14 residues.

This sequence joins TRBV27 and TRBJ1-6; D is uncertain. The germline V gene has CDR1 MNHEY and CDR2 SMNVEV (reference sequence). This CDR3 contains 13 residues. The V gene lost 5 bases and the J gene lost 7 bases, with 9 bases spanning the gap. The CDR3 DNA reads as TGTGCCAGCAGTAAAGATTCAAATTCACCCCTCCACTTT. It encodes CASSKDSNSPLHF.

This clonotype was seen more than once but under ten times. This chain links TRBV5-1 with TRBJ2-3; TRBD1 matches at 8 bases. J gave up 4 bases and V 4 bases, and 5 bases lay outside the gene matches. The germline V gene encodes CDR1 SGHRS and CDR2 YFSETQ. This CDR3 has 14 amino acids. CDR3 region: CASSTGGLADTQYF. The CDR3 DNA reads as TGCGCCAGCAGCACAGGGGGTCTCGCAGATACGCAGTATTTT.

The V gene is TRBV10-3, the J gene TRBJ2-7, with D possibly TRBD1 on 6 matching bases. The CDR3 sequence is 11 residues long. Germline CDR1 is ENHRY and CDR2 is SYGVKD. Trimming pared 9 bases from V and 1 base from J, leaving 7 bases between. The CDR3 here is CAMGTSYEQYF. The CDR3 bases are TGTGCCATGGGGACATCCTACGAGCAGTACTTC.

This chain connects TRBV12-3 or TRBV12-4 to TRBJ2-1; no clear D. Trimming removed 5 bases from V and 0 bases from J, with 11 bases in between. This CDR3 has 15 residues. The CDR3 DNA follows: TGTGCCAGCAGTCCGGCTGTCAGCTCCTACAATGAGCAGTTCTTC. The encoded protein is CASSPAVSSYNEQFF.

This clonotype was seen only a few times. The chain links TRBV5-6 to TRBJ2-3, with 9 bases that match TRBD1. Germline values: CDR1 SGHDT, CDR2 YYEEEE. The CDR3 spans 15 residues. The V gene end was trimmed by 2 bases and the J gene end by 1 base; junction bases not matched to a gene: 2. CDR3 DNA: TGTGCCAGCAGCTTTACAGGGGGCGGCACAGATACGCAGTATTTT. Translated, it gives CASSFTGGGTDTQYF.

This chain joins TRBV20-1 and TRBJ2-5, with D hard to call. The CDR3 has 14 residues. V was cut by 2 bases and J by 10 bases, with 20 bases left in between. CDR1 and CDR2 from the germline V gene are DFQATT and SNEGSKA (reference sequence). DNA for the CDR3: TGCAGTGCTAGAATCACGCGAGGCCTGAAGATCCAGTACTTC. Translation gives CSARITRGLKIQYF.

In this sample, this clonotype turned up many times. The chain carries TRBV7-6 and TRBJ1-1; TRBD1 matches 11 bases. Trimming at V came to 5 bases and at J to 2 bases, leaving 4 bases not matched to a gene. The CDR3 is 15 amino acids. Germline CDR1 SGHVS, CDR2 FNYEAQ. CDR3 loop: CASSGGQGANTEAFF. For the CDR3, the DNA is TGTGCCAGCAGCGGCGGACAGGGGGCAAACACTGAAGCTTTCTTT. Full variable domain (remainder filled in from reference TRBV7-6 and TRBJ1-1): GAGVSQSPRYKVTKRGQDVALRCDPISGHVSLYWYRQALGQGPEFLTYFNYEAQQDKSGLPNDRFSAERPEGSISTLTIQRTEQRDSAMYRCASSGGQGANTEAFFGQGTRLTVV.

This clonotype was seen a few times. The chain couples TRBV5-5 to TRBJ2-7; TRBD1 matches 8 bases. V trimming: 3 bases; J trimming: 2 bases; junction bases outside the gene matches: 10. From germline, CDR1 is SGHKS and CDR2 YYEKEE (reference sequence). The length of the CDR3 is 16 residues. CDR3: CASSSGVGTGTYEQYF. CDR3 nucleotides: TGTGCCAGCAGCTCTGGAGTCGGGACAGGAACCTACGAGCAGTACTTC.

The CDR3 loop reads CASSLSGDPPSYEQYF. In DNA form, the CDR3 reads TGTGCCAGCAGTTTATCGGGGGACCCTCCCTCCTACGAGCAGTACTTC. The chain recombines TRBV27 with TRBJ2-7, with D perhaps given as TRBD1 or TRBD2 (5 bases each). V gave up 0 bases and J gave up 0 bases, with 12 bases separating them. Looked up from germline, CDR1 is MNHEY and CDR2 is SMNVEV (reference sequence). This CDR3 has 16 amino acids.

There are many counts of this clonotype. This CDR3 is CATSDLGTSGESVDTQYF. CDR3 bases: TGTGCCACCAGTGATTTGGGGACTAGCGGGGAGTCAGTAGATACGCAGTATTTT. The V gene is TRBV24-1, the J gene TRBJ2-3; 13 positions agree with TRBD2. Germline values: CDR1 KGHDR, CDR2 SFDVKD. The V gene end was trimmed by 0 bases and the J gene end by 5 bases; junction bases not matched to a gene: 7. The CDR3 is made up of 18 amino acids.

This clonotype has a count of ten or more. V is TRBV12-3 or TRBV12-4 and J is TRBJ2-5; D gene ambiguous. This CDR3 has 14 residues. With 2 bases removed from V and 3 bases from J, the gap between germline ends came to 10 bases. CDR3 sequence reads: CASSLSTAKETQYF. The DNA for the CDR3 is TGTGCCAGCAGTTTAAGTACAGCGAAAGAGACCCAGTACTTC.

This clonotype was recorded once. The CDR3 here is CASSRTRVLQPQHF. CDR3 nucleotides: TGTGCCAGCAGCCGCACCAGGGTTCTTCAGCCCCAGCATTTT. The rearrangement joins TRBV7-3 to TRBJ1-5; D possibly corresponds to TRBD1 (5 bases). The V gene lost 5 bases and the J gene lost 6 bases, with 14 bases spanning the gap. The CDR3 extends over 14 amino acids. Germline CDR1 and CDR2: SGHTA and FQGTGA.

This clonotype showed up just a few times. V is TRBV5-1 and J is TRBJ1-1; D may be TRBD1 (6 bases). Trimming cost V 3 bases and J 6 bases, with 21 bases left between them. Germline V lookup: CDR1 SGHRS, CDR2 YFSETQ. This CDR3 has 16 amino acids. The DNA for the CDR3 is TGCGCCAGCAGCTGGACCGTACAGGGTGGGGTCTCTGAAGCTTTCTTT. Translation: CASSWTVQGGVSEAFF.

The sample holds many counts of this clonotype. The CDR3 is CASSYFPQPQHF. DNA for the CDR3: TGTGCCAGCAGTTACTTTCCCCAGCCCCAGCATTTT. The chain carries TRBV6-2 or TRBV6-3 and TRBJ1-5, with D unresolved. CDR1 and CDR2 from the germline V gene are MNHEY and SVGEGT. V was pared by 1 base and J by 7 bases, with 5 bases between. This CDR3 contains 12 residues.

The J gene is TRBJ2-7, the V gene TRBV25-1; 9 bases align to TRBD1. This CDR3 is 14 amino acids long. Germline CDR1 and CDR2: MGHDK and SYGVNS. V dropped 8 bases and J dropped 1; count of bases not matched to a gene: 6. As DNA, the CDR3 is TGTGCCAGCGGGGCCGGGACAGGGTCCTACGAGCAGTACTTC. Protein sequence: CASGAGTGSYEQYF.

The chain combines TRBV10-3 with TRBJ1-2; D remains ambiguous. Deletions cut 7 bases from V and 3 bases from J, with 9 bases between. CDR3 length equals 12 residues. The germline gives CDR1 ENHRY, CDR2 SYGVKD. The CDR3 here is CAITVGDYGYTF. As DNA, the CDR3 is TGTGCCATCACTGTCGGCGACTATGGCTACACCTTC.

This sequence joins TRBV5-1 and TRBJ1-2; TRBD1 matches 9 bases. CDR3 length equals 14 residues. CDR1 and CDR2 from the germline V gene are SGHRS and YFSETQ. V was pared by 6 bases and J by 4 bases, with 7 bases of the junction left unmatched. CDR3 DNA sequence: TGCGCCAGCACCGGGACAGGGATGAGCTATGGCTACACCTTC. It is translated as CASTGTGMSYGYTF.

This clonotype was detected only a few times. J is TRBJ1-1 and V is TRBV7-9; TRBD1 is a possible D gene (6 bases). The V end was cut by 5 bases, the J end by 3 bases, with 10 bases between. CDR1 is SEHNR, CDR2 FQNEAQ, per germline (reference sequence). The CDR3 spans 13 residues. CDR3 amino acids: CASSHNRDTEAFF. CDR3 in DNA: TGTGCCAGCAGCCATAACAGGGACACTGAAGCTTTCTTT.

This clonotype was detected only a few times. The chain is built from TRBV30 and TRBJ2-1, with 10 nucleotides matching TRBD2. The V and J ends lost 3 bases and 9 bases, in that order; junction bases with no gene match: 11. The CDR3 runs to 15 residues. Germline assignment: CDR1 GTSNPN and CDR2 SVGIG (reference sequence). The CDR3 DNA is TGTGCCTGGAGCAGTGCTAGCGGGAGATGGGCTGAGCAGTTCTTC. Encoded protein: CAWSSASGRWAEQFF.

This clonotype was detected a few times. The chain recombines TRBV20-1 with TRBJ1-1; 9 bases fit TRBD1. Germline V gene data show CDR1 as DFQATT and CDR2 as SNEGSKA (reference sequence). CDR3 size: 15 residues. The trim removed 0 bases at V and 2 bases at J, leaving 4 bases unmatched. Here the CDR3 DNA reads TGCAGTGCTAGAGACTTGGGACAGGGAAACACTGAAGCTTTCTTT. Protein: CSARDLGQGNTEAFF.

V usage is TRBV9 and J usage is TRBJ1-5; no definite D call. The length of the CDR3 is 14 residues. Per germline, CDR1 SGDLS and CDR2 YYNGEE. V lost 0 bases to trimming and J lost 7 bases, with 11 bases between them. CDR3 amino acids: CASSVDGVGQPQHF. CDR3 nucleotide sequence: TGTGCCAGCAGCGTAGATGGGGTCGGGCAGCCCCAGCATTTT.

This clonotype has only a few counts. The chain carries TRBV10-3 and TRBJ2-1; 15 bases match TRBD2. The junction had 9 bases not matched to a gene; V was cut back by 11 bases and J by 7 bases. The CDR3 has 15 residues. CDR1 and CDR2 from the germline V gene are ENHRY and SYGVKD. The CDR3: CAVSPGTSGGNEQFF. In DNA, the CDR3 is TGTGCCGTCTCCCCCGGGACTAGCGGGGGGAATGAGCAGTTCTTC.

This clonotype was seen a few times. The chain links TRBV5-1 to TRBJ2-5; the match to TRBD2 covers 8 bases. Germline trimming cut 4 bases from V and 5 bases from J; bases unmatched to any gene: 10. The CDR3 runs to 15 residues. Germline V CDR1 and CDR2: SGHRS, YFSETQ. CDR3 sequence: CASSPDGRARETQYF. DNA of the CDR3: TGCGCCAGCAGCCCTGACGGGAGGGCAAGGGAGACCCAGTACTTC.

This clonotype was detected ten times or more. This chain uses TRBV7-8 with TRBJ2-7; weak D call: TRBD1 (6 bases). Looked up from germline, CDR1 is SGHVS and CDR2 is FQNEAQ. V was cut by 7 bases and J by 0 bases, with 13 bases left in between. This CDR3 is 14 amino acids long. CDR3 loop: CASNTDSASYEQYF. CDR3 coding DNA: TGTGCCAGCAACACGGACAGTGCCTCCTACGAGCAGTACTTC. Drawing the rest from reference TRBV7-8 and TRBJ2-7, the complete variable domain is GAGVSQSPRYKVAKRGQDVALRCDPISGHVSLFWYQQALGQGPEFLTYFQNEAQLDKSGLPSDRFFAERPEGSVSTLKIQRTQQEDSAVYLCASNTDSASYEQYFGPGTRLTVT.

The sample holds a few counts of this clonotype. This chain joins TRBV12-3 or TRBV12-4 and TRBJ2-3, with 8 bases aligning to TRBD1. Trimming cost V 2 bases and J 1 base; bases outside gene matches: 5. The CDR3 covers 16 residues. Here the CDR3 DNA reads TGTGCCAGCAGTTTAAGGAGGACAGGGCGCACAGATACGCAGTATTTT. It codes for CASSLRRTGRTDTQYF.

Note on this clonotype: Possible read error: a much larger clone is one base away. The gene calls are TRBV29-1 and TRBJ1-2; no clear D gene. Germline CDR1 reads SQVTM; CDR2 reads ANQGSEA. This CDR3 spans 13 amino acids. Trimming took 3 bases from V and 8 from J, leaving 16 bases between them. CDR3 DNA sequence: TGCAGCGTTGATGGCTCATGCCTAGGAGGCTACACCTTC. This gives the protein CSVDGSCLGGYTF.

The rearrangement links TRBV4-3 to TRBJ1-2; D might be TRBD1 (5 bases). There are 16 residues in the CDR3. CDR1 is LGHNA, CDR2 YSLEER, per germline. Deletions cut 0 bases from V and 8 bases from J, with 19 bases between. The CDR3 DNA reads as TGCGCCAGCAGCCAAGAGGCGGGCAGGGTCGATGAGGGCTACACCTTC. This encodes CASSQEAGRVDEGYTF.

V is TRBV12-3 or TRBV12-4 and J is TRBJ2-1; 12 bases agree with TRBD2. The CDR3 totals 14 residues. V shed 0 bases, J shed 12 bases, and the junction held 3 bases outside the gene matches. CDR3 sequence reads: CASSLASTSGGQFF. The CDR3 DNA reads TGTGCCAGCAGTTTAGCGTCGACTAGCGGGGGGCAGTTCTTC.